Sequencing of this T cell receptor (beta chain) was carried out in a study of cytomegalovirus exposure and HLA in healthy donors. Study results and limitations: In a later analysis, TCR association rates varied by HLA locus: DRB1 most, HLA-C fewest.

PCR was performed using 60 Vbeta and 13 Jbeta primers. Authors' analysis steps: Later work found around 80 million unique TCR beta chains, with around 10 million shared. Generated by immunoSEQ multiplex PCR, the TCRdb table keeps only in-frame clones and is missing some. V, J and clone size were drawn from that table, and D and trimming were deduced from the DNA. The sample totals around 70,000 clones. The CDR3 has 14 residues. Germline loops: CDR1 KGHSH, CDR2 LQKENI. V lost 3 bases and J 1 base, leaving 9 bases between the germline ends. Note on this clone: The antigen is undetermined.

The specimen was PBMCs. The genes are TRBV18 and TRBJ2-5; D perhaps matches TRBD2 (6 bases). The sequence was obtained from a female donor in good health and CMV-seropositive. The CDR3 protein is CASSPQGLQETQYF. The CDR3 region has the DNA TGTGCCAGCTCACCCCAGGGACTCCAAGAGACCCAGTACTTC.